These 20 T cell receptor beta chains were sequenced from one sample in a study of T cell clonotyping in hematopoietic cell transplantation (dated by TCRdb to 2020 to 2022). The time point label, read with the paper, signifies: recipient sample about 28 days before transplant, after cytoreduction. The library was obtained by the immunoSEQ multiplex PCR assay. TCRdb mirrors the immuneACCESS table, restricted to in-frame sequences. Some clones are absent from its copies; in checked studies, under half trace to an unresolved V gene, and the reason for the others is unknown. The sample table records roughly 5,700 clones; around 81% of these occur just once. The ten largest clones take up roughly 15% of the sample. Sequencing used peripheral blood mononuclear cells, obtained before stem cell transplant. These receptors came from a woman in her forties or fifties with acute myeloid leukemia. Some clones in this sample may be carry-over from other donors' samples.

The chain joins TRBV4-1 to TRBJ1-2, with D maybe TRBD1 (5 bases). Germline CDR1 is MGHRA and CDR2 is YSYEKL. The CDR3 spans 16 residues. V was pared by 4 bases and J by 8 bases, with 23 bases between. CDR3 residues: CASSPQFTSGLWGYTF. The CDR3 DNA sequence: TGCGCCAGCAGCCCTCAATTTACCTCGGGACTTTGGGGCTACACCTTC.

The chain links TRBV2 to TRBJ1-1; D ambiguous. Germline CDR1 SNHLY, CDR2 FYNNEI. The CDR3 runs to 13 residues. The ends were cut back, 8 bases at V and 2 bases at J, with 12 bases in the middle. CDR3 loop: CASGRDGNTEAFF. DNA of the CDR3: TGTGCCAGCGGGAGGGATGGTAACACTGAAGCTTTCTTT.

CDR3 bases: TGTGCCTGGAGTTCAGGGGGGGGCTACACCTTC. Protein: CAWSSGGGYTF. The chain uses TRBV30 and TRBJ1-2; TRBD1 matches 7 bases. Per germline, CDR1 GTSNPN and CDR2 SVGIG (reference sequence). CDR3 length: 11 residues. With 2 bases clipped from V and 8 bases from J, the junction kept 2 bases outside the gene matches.

The chain has TRBV5-8 and TRBJ2-7; D ambiguous. V gave up 2 bases and J gave up 4 bases, with 1 base separating them. Germline V lookup: CDR1 SGHTS, CDR2 YDEGEE. This CDR3 comprises 10 residues. CDR3 DNA: TGTGCCAGCAGCTTTTACGAGCAGTACTTC. It is translated as CASSFYEQYF.

This clone showed up just once. The genes are TRBV10-3 and TRBJ1-1; 10 bases agree with TRBD1. The germline V gene encodes CDR1 ENHRY and CDR2 SYGVKD. The CDR3 sequence is 16 residues long. V trimming: 6 bases; J trimming: 0 bases; junction bases outside the gene matches: 7. The CDR3 DNA is TGTGCCATCAGGCCTGACAGGGGGCCCCTGAACACTGAAGCTTTCTTT. It translates to CAIRPDRGPLNTEAFF.

CDR3 DNA: TGTGCCAGCAGTGAACGTGGGCGGGGAGATACGCAGTATTTT. Its protein product is CASSERGRGDTQYF. The chain links TRBV2 to TRBJ2-3; D may be TRBD2 (6 bases). The CDR3 totals 14 residues. The ends were cut back, 2 bases at V and 5 bases at J, with 11 bases in the middle. Per the germline V gene, CDR1 is SNHLY and CDR2 is FYNNEI.

The genes are TRBV18 and TRBJ2-5; 9 nucleotides agree with TRBD2. CDR1 is KGHSH, CDR2 LQKENI, per germline. The trim removed 3 bases at V and 6 bases at J, leaving 8 bases unmatched. CDR3 length equals 15 residues. In DNA form, the CDR3 reads TGTGCCAGCTCACCTTCGGGACTAGCCACAAAGACCCAGTACTTC. Amino acids: CASSPSGLATKTQYF.

There are a few counts of this clone. The rearrangement links TRBV29-1 to TRBJ1-1, with no clear D. Deletions cut 5 bases from V and 5 bases from J, with 18 bases between. CDR1 SQVTM and CDR2 ANQGSEA come from the germline V gene. The CDR3 sequence is 14 residues long. The CDR3 DNA sequence: TGCAGCGTTCACCTTTCGGGTGGTCGGACTGAAGCTTTCTTT. Translated, it gives CSVHLSGGRTEAFF.

The chain couples TRBV4-1 to TRBJ2-3; D is perhaps TRBD2 (7 bases). Per the germline V gene, CDR1 is MGHRA and CDR2 is YSYEKL. The germline V and J ends were trimmed by 4 bases and 1 base, with 21 bases remaining between them. This CDR3 is 18 amino acids long. The CDR3, as DNA: TGCGCCAGCAGCCTTCTTGAGGGGGGGCGAGATGGCACAGATACGCAGTATTTT. This gives the protein CASSLLEGGRDGTDTQYF.

V usage is TRBV18 and J usage is TRBJ1-5; 12 nucleotides match TRBD1. V lost 6 bases, J lost 0 bases, and 12 bases stayed unmatched. The V gene's germline CDR1 is KGHSH and CDR2 LQKENI. The length of the CDR3 is 19 residues. CDR3 loop: CASSRSGTGGAISNQPQHF. The CDR3 bases are TGTGCCAGCTCTCGAAGCGGGACAGGGGGCGCGATTAGCAATCAGCCCCAGCATTTT.

The V gene is TRBV7-9, the J gene TRBJ2-2; 9 bases align to TRBD1. Germline-derived CDR1 and CDR2 are SEHNR and FQNEAQ (reference sequence). CDR3 length: 16 residues. The V segment lost 6 bases and the J segment 4 bases; nucleotides outside the gene matches: 9. Here the CDR3 reads CASSKTGGRSTGELFF. CDR3 sequence (DNA): TGTGCCAGCAGTAAAACAGGGGGCCGGAGCACCGGGGAGCTGTTTTTT.

V usage is TRBV2 and J usage is TRBJ2-7; D is unresolved. The germline gives CDR1 SNHLY, CDR2 FYNNEI. CDR3 size: 14 residues. V was cut by 2 bases and J by 2 bases, with 10 bases left in between. CDR3 sequence reads: CASSEQRTAYEQYF. The CDR3 bases are TGTGCCAGCAGTGAACAAAGGACGGCCTACGAGCAGTACTTC.

The V gene is TRBV7-8, the J gene TRBJ1-2; D is possibly TRBD1 (5 bases). The V and J ends lost 0 bases and 6 bases respectively, with 11 bases between them. The length of the CDR3 is 14 residues. Germline V CDR1 and CDR2: SGHVS, FQNEAQ. This chain's CDR3 is CASSLALWGDGYTF. The DNA of the CDR3 is TGTGCCAGCAGCTTAGCGCTGTGGGGGGATGGCTACACCTTC.

The chain is built from TRBV5-1 and TRBJ2-1; tentative D call: TRBD1 (6 bases). Per the germline V gene, CDR1 is SGHRS and CDR2 is YFSETQ. V dropped 1 base and J dropped 8 bases, with 13 bases sitting between them. The length of the CDR3 is 14 residues. CDR3 DNA sequence: TGCGCCAGCAGCTTGTATGGGGGCCGCGATGAGCAGTTCTTC. Amino acids: CASSLYGGRDEQFF.

The V and J genes are TRBV2 and TRBJ1-6; TRBD1 matches at 10 bases. The germline V gene has CDR1 SNHLY and CDR2 FYNNEI. Trimming took 6 bases from V and 7 from J; bases not matched to a gene: 6. CDR3 length equals 15 residues. CDR3 nucleotide sequence: TGTGCCAGCAGATCGGGACAGGGGTTCAATTCACCCCTCCACTTT. Its protein product is CASRSGQGFNSPLHF.

The rearrangement links TRBV7-2 to TRBJ2-1; no firm D call. The germline gives CDR1 SGHTA, CDR2 FQGNSA. The CDR3 length is 15 residues. Deletions cut 1 base from V and 4 bases from J, with 11 bases between. The CDR3, as DNA: TGTGCCAGCAGCTTAGAGGCAGAGACGTACAATGAGCAGTTCTTC. It translates to CASSLEAETYNEQFF.

Only one count was recorded for this clone. The chain recombines TRBV13 with TRBJ2-3; 16 bases map to TRBD2. The trim removed 6 bases at V and 2 bases at J, leaving 11 bases unmatched. The CDR3 is made up of 19 amino acids. Germline assignment: CDR1 PRHDT and CDR2 FYEKMQ (reference sequence). CDR3 DNA sequence: TGTGCCAGCAGTTCCGGGACTAGCGGGGGGGCATCTTACACAGATACGCAGTATTTT. Encoded protein: CASSSGTSGGASYTDTQYF.

The chain uses TRBV6-8 and TRBJ2-3; 8 bases map to TRBD2. The V gene's germline CDR1 is MNHGY and CDR2 SAAAGT. Trimming at V came to 10 bases and at J to 2 bases, leaving 11 bases not matched to a gene. The CDR3 length is 15 residues. In nucleotides, the CDR3 is TGTGCCATCCTTAGGCCGGGGGGGCTCACAGATACGCAGTATTTT. It is translated as CAILRPGGLTDTQYF.

CDR3 loop: CASSFGGSNYGYTF. The CDR3 DNA follows: TGTGCCAGCAGCTTTGGGGGTAGTAACTATGGCTACACCTTC. This sequence joins TRBV2 and TRBJ1-2; a possible D gene is TRBD1 (5 bases). Between the trimmed V and J ends, which lost 6 bases and 1 base, there was a span of 12 bases. The CDR3 consists of 14 residues. Germline assignment: CDR1 SNHLY and CDR2 FYNNEI.

The chain recombines TRBV27 with TRBJ1-2, with D perhaps matching TRBD1 (5 bases). The CDR3 is 16 residues long. CDR1 MNHEY and CDR2 SMNVEV come from the germline V gene (reference sequence). Deletions cut 4 bases from V and 4 bases from J, with 19 bases between. The CDR3 nucleotides are TGTGCCAGCAGTTCCACCCTGGACAAGGGAGGCTATGGCTACACCTTC. It codes for CASSSTLDKGGYGYTF.